This TCR beta chain was found in a study of technical replicates of blood from several donors. Germline V gives CDR1 SGDLS, CDR2 YYNGEE. CDR3 length equals 14 residues. V lost 3 bases, J lost 4 bases, and 2 bases stayed unmatched. The method was immunoSEQ multiplex PCR; TCRdb's version includes in-frame clones alone and lacks a portion of them. Of around 97,000 clones listed, roughly 94% were seen once; the top ten hold over 0.25%. Sequencing used T cells isolated from PBMCs. The chain links TRBV9 to TRBJ2-1; 9 bases are a match to TRBD2. This receptor was identified in a human donor in good health. In nucleotides, the CDR3 is TGTGCCAGCAGCGCTAGCGGGGAATACAATGAGCAGTTCTTC. Protein: CASSASGEYNEQFF.